This TCR beta chain was sequenced during a study of monozygotic twins with inflammatory bowel disease. TCRalpha along with TCRbeta cDNA was subjected to two nested PCRs lasting about 15 and 9 cycles. For each CDR3 protein, TCRdb gives one entry from its re-call of the 5' RACE reads, without DNA. This sample's table reports 400,000 to 500,000 distinct CDR3 sequences. Germline CDR1 SGDLS, CDR2 YYNGEE. This CDR3 comprises 15 residues. Sequenced input: blood. The chain has TRBV9 and TRBJ2-7; TCRdb outputs TRBD1, but without DNA this stays unchecked. The receptor was isolated from a human donor with ulcerative colitis or Crohn's disease, or a healthy co-twin of an affected twin (not recorded which). CDR3 residues: CASSVGPDRVYEQYF.